Detailed here is one TCR beta chain. The antigen is not known. A junction boundary mismatches the germline segment, possibly from a read error. In the same sample, other DNA sequences code for this CDR3. This sample was included in a study of graft-versus-host responses after intestinal transplantation. TCRdb keeps only in-frame clones here, not all; method: immunoSEQ multiplex PCR. Of about 88,000 clones in the sample, around 93% were seen once. In germline, CDR1 is SEHNR, CDR2 FQNEAQ (reference sequence). This CDR3 spans 15 amino acids. Specimen: unstimulated CD4+ T cells sorted from spleen or lymph node cells, collected before transplant. The receptor was derived from a human donor who was the organ donor for an intestinal transplant. The V call is TRBV7-9, the J call TRBJ2-3; weak D call: TRBD1 (7 bases). The CDR3 DNA reads TGTGCCAGCAGCTTAACCAGGGGGGTCACAGATACGCAATATTTT. Translated, it gives CASSLTRGVTDTQYF.